This TCR beta chain was identified in a study of patients and donors after allogeneic stem cell transplantation. The CDR3 length is 17 residues. The germline gives CDR1 MNHNY, CDR2 SVGAGI (reference sequence). This clonotype was found once. The junction and the germline gene differ at one end; a read error may be behind it. MiXCR, run by TCRdb on the RT-PCR reads, gives a single entry per CDR3 protein. The repertoire holds 190,000 or so distinct CDR3 sequences, with more than 35% as singletons. The V call is TRBV6-6, the J call TRBJ2-1, with 9 bases lining up with TRBD2. This TCR came from a human donor who was either an allogeneic HSCT recipient or a stem cell or donor lymphocyte infusion donor (not recorded which). It is not recorded whose cells these are; they may come from a transplant donor. Material for sequencing was blood, either unsorted or a sorted T cell fraction (not recorded which). CDR3 region: CASSPRGRGGIYNEQIF. CDR3 nucleotide sequence: TGTGCCAGCAGCCCGCGAGGGCGGGGGGGGATCTACAATGAGCAGATCTTC.